This is a list of T cell receptor beta chains from one sample in a study of blood T cell repertoires in COVID-19. Here immunoSEQ multiplex PCR was the method, and the copy in TCRdb shows in-frame clones only, minus some. The table records about 210,000 clones, around 80% of them present only once. Sequencing was done on a sample of peripheral blood. Receptors originate from a woman in her fifties or sixties with acute or convalescent COVID-19. The CDR3 runs from the conserved cysteine through the conserved F or W. The D gene is left open where the match is weak. The size entry is marked missing in some rows and otherwise reads once, few, many or a size class.

abundance: once
j_gene: TRBJ2-3
d_gene: TRBD1
v_gene: TRBV11-2
CDR3aa: CASSSDRGFRTDTQYF
CDR3nt: TGTGCCAGCAGCTCTGACAGGGGGTTTCGCACAGATACGCAGTATTTT

abundance: NA
j_gene: TRBJ1-1
d_gene: NA
v_gene: TRBV5-6
CDR3aa: CASSPQSNTEAFF
CDR3nt: TGTGCCAGCAGCCCCCAGTCGAACACTGAAGCTTTCTTT

abundance: few
j_gene: TRBJ2-2
d_gene: TRBD2
v_gene: TRBV6-6
CDR3aa: CASILAANTGELFF
CDR3nt: TGTGCCAGCATTCTAGCGGCGAACACCGGGGAGCTGTTTTTT

abundance: NA
j_gene: TRBJ1-2
d_gene: TRBD1
v_gene: TRBV7-9
CDR3aa: CASSFRTGEAYGYTF
CDR3nt: TGTGCCAGCAGCTTTAGGACAGGGGAGGCCTATGGCTACACCTTC

abundance: NA
j_gene: TRBJ2-5
d_gene: TRBD2
v_gene: TRBV11-2
CDR3aa: CASSSSGTPQETQYF
CDR3nt: TGTGCCAGCAGCTCCAGCGGGACCCCCCAAGAGACCCAGTACTTC

abundance: NA
j_gene: TRBJ2-1
d_gene: TRBD2
v_gene: TRBV9
CDR3aa: CASSDPGLAASSYNEQFF
CDR3nt: TGTGCCAGCAGCGATCCGGGACTAGCGGCCTCCTCCTACAATGAGCAGTTCTTC

abundance: NA
j_gene: TRBJ2-7
d_gene: TRBD2
v_gene: TRBV4-1
CDR3aa: CASSQADILREPYF
CDR3nt: TGCGCCAGCAGCCAAGCAGACATTCTGCGGGAGCCGTACTTC

abundance: many
j_gene: TRBJ2-7
d_gene: NA
v_gene: TRBV12-3/TRBV12-4
CDR3aa: CASSLEQDYEQYF
CDR3nt: TGTGCCAGCAGTTTAGAACAGGACTACGAGCAGTACTTC

abundance: NA
j_gene: TRBJ1-1
d_gene: NA
v_gene: TRBV5-1
CDR3aa: CASSFSAGGMNTEAFF
CDR3nt: TGCGCCAGCAGTTTTTCGGCAGGAGGAATGAACACTGAAGCTTTCTTT

abundance: NA
j_gene: TRBJ2-3
d_gene: NA
v_gene: TRBV5-4
CDR3aa: CASSFTSGTDTQYF
CDR3nt: TGTGCCAGCAGCTTTACAAGCGGGACAGATACGCAGTATTTT

abundance: NA
j_gene: TRBJ1-2
d_gene: NA
v_gene: TRBV5-1
CDR3aa: CASSPDSNYGYTF
CDR3nt: TGCGCCAGCAGCCCCGACAGCAACTATGGCTACACCTTC

abundance: NA
j_gene: TRBJ2-2
d_gene: TRBD2
v_gene: TRBV2
CDR3aa: CASRPGLAVNTGELFF
CDR3nt: TGTGCCAGCAGACCGGGACTAGCGGTGAACACCGGGGAGCTGTTTTTT

abundance: NA
j_gene: TRBJ1-3
d_gene: NA
v_gene: TRBV5-1
CDR3aa: CASSLAPRSGNTIYF
CDR3nt: TGCGCCAGCAGCTTGGCCCCCCGTTCTGGAAACACCATATATTTT

abundance: NA
j_gene: TRBJ2-7
d_gene: TRBD1
v_gene: TRBV6-5
CDR3aa: CASSYSHRGTYEQYF
CDR3nt: TGTGCCAGCAGTTACTCGCACAGGGGGACATACGAGCAGTACTTC

abundance: NA
j_gene: TRBJ2-6
d_gene: NA
v_gene: TRBV4-1
CDR3aa: CASGGTNVLTF
CDR3nt: TGCGCCAGCGGGGGGACCAACGTCCTGACTTTC

abundance: NA
j_gene: TRBJ2-2
d_gene: NA
v_gene: TRBV5-4
CDR3aa: CASSLRAGKNTGELFF
CDR3nt: TGTGCCAGCAGCCTGCGGGCCGGCAAGAACACCGGGGAGCTGTTTTTT

abundance: few
j_gene: TRBJ2-7
d_gene: TRBD2
v_gene: TRBV2
CDR3aa: CASSQRGSTYEQYF
CDR3nt: TGTGCCAGCAGTCAGCGGGGTTCAACCTACGAGCAGTACTTC

abundance: NA
j_gene: TRBJ2-7
d_gene: NA
v_gene: TRBV11-2
CDR3aa: CASSPLDFYEQYF
CDR3nt: TGTGCCAGCAGCCCCCTGGACTTTTACGAGCAGTACTTC

abundance: NA
j_gene: TRBJ2-7
d_gene: TRBD2
v_gene: TRBV5-5
CDR3aa: CASSLVGTSRYEQYF
CDR3nt: TGTGCCAGCAGCTTGGTGGGGACTAGTCGGTACGAGCAGTACTTC

abundance: NA
j_gene: TRBJ2-1
d_gene: TRBD1
v_gene: TRBV7-8
CDR3aa: CASSLQTGSYNEQFF
CDR3nt: TGTGCCAGCAGCTTACAGACAGGGTCCTACAATGAGCAGTTCTTC

abundance: NA
j_gene: TRBJ1-4
d_gene: TRBD1
v_gene: TRBV5-4
CDR3aa: CASSEQGSGNEKLFF
CDR3nt: TGTGCCAGCAGCGAACAGGGGTCGGGTAATGAAAAACTGTTTTTT

abundance: NA
j_gene: TRBJ2-1
d_gene: TRBD2
v_gene: TRBV11-2
CDR3aa: CASSQSSGSTNEQFF
CDR3nt: TGTGCCAGCAGCCAATCTAGCGGGAGCACCAATGAGCAGTTCTTC

abundance: NA
j_gene: TRBJ2-1
d_gene: TRBD2
v_gene: TRBV11-1
CDR3aa: CASEEDVGTSYNEQFF
CDR3nt: TGTGCCAGCGAAGAGGATGTGGGGACTAGCTACAATGAGCAGTTCTTC

abundance: NA
j_gene: TRBJ2-1
d_gene: TRBD2
v_gene: TRBV2
CDR3aa: CASRRLAKGEQFF
CDR3nt: TGTGCCAGCCGCCGACTAGCAAAAGGTGAGCAGTTCTTC

abundance: NA
j_gene: TRBJ2-1
d_gene: TRBD2
v_gene: TRBV28
CDR3aa: CASRGTSFEQFF
CDR3nt: TGTGCCAGCCGAGGGACTAGCTTTGAGCAGTTCTTC